The 27 T cell receptor beta chains below were found in one sample sequenced in a study of shared clonotypes between healthy human individuals. The protocol was immunoSEQ multiplex PCR, while the TCRdb copy is restricted to in-frame clones and leaves out a portion. The data hold fewer than 3 million clones, with roughly 90% observed a single time. Sequencing was done on a sample of naive CD4+ T cells from PBMCs. Documented subset: CD45RA+ positively selected. These receptors all stem from a man between 18 and 29 years old in good health. Some clones in this sample may be carry-over from other donors' samples.

CDR3 bases: TGTGCCAGCAGTTTCCTACCTATGACGAGGGGACCCTATGGCTACACCTTC. Translating it yields CASSFLPMTRGPYGYTF. The V call is TRBV27, the J call TRBJ1-2; D might be TRBD1 (5 bases). CDR1 is MNHEY and CDR2 is SMNVEV in the germline V gene (reference sequence). This CDR3 region has 17 residues. V lost 3 bases to trimming and J lost 4 bases, with 21 bases between them.

The V call is TRBV5-1, the J call TRBJ2-2; D assignment may be TRBD1 or TRBD2 (5 bases each). The ends were cut back, 4 bases at V and 9 bases at J, with 19 bases in the middle. The germline V gene encodes CDR1 SGHRS and CDR2 YFSETQ. This CDR3 spans 15 amino acids. The CDR3 loop reads CASSPRDGPGRELFF. The CDR3 coding sequence is TGCGCCAGCAGCCCCCGGGACGGCCCCGGGAGGGAGCTGTTTTTT.

The chain employs TRBV5-4 and TRBJ1-3, with D perhaps TRBD1 (6 bases). Trimming removed 4 bases at V and 0 bases at J, with 26 bases between. The CDR3 runs to 20 residues. Germline V gene lookup returns CDR1 SGHNT and CDR2 YYREEE (reference sequence). The CDR3 loop is CASSSLPGTGHPDSGNTIYF. DNA for the CDR3: TGTGCCAGCAGCAGCCTCCCCGGGACGGGACACCCGGACTCTGGAAACACCATATATTTT.

This chain connects TRBV6-1 to TRBJ2-5; possible D gene TRBD2, 5 bases. The CDR3 extends over 16 amino acids. V dropped 2 bases and J dropped 6 bases, with 19 bases sitting between them. The germline CDR1 and CDR2 sequences are MNHNS and SASEGT. In nucleotides, the CDR3 is TGTGCCAGCAGTGAATGGTCAGCGGCTGGGAGACAGACCCAGTACTTC. Protein: CASSEWSAAGRQTQYF.

The rearrangement uses TRBV25-1 and TRBJ2-1, with TRBD1 matching 12 bases. The length of the CDR3 is 15 residues. V gave up 3 bases and J gave up 8 bases; unmatched junction bases: 5. The germline V gene encodes CDR1 MGHDK and CDR2 SYGVNS. The CDR3 nucleotides read TGTGCCAGCAGTGACCGGGACAGGGGGCCCGATGAGCAGTTCTTC. Protein: CASSDRDRGPDEQFF.

The chain combines TRBV7-3 with TRBJ2-3; D is uncertain. The CDR3 has 15 amino acids. Germline values: CDR1 SGHTA, CDR2 FQGTGA. The germline V and J ends were trimmed by 3 bases and 0 bases, with 10 bases remaining between them. In nucleotides, the CDR3 is TGTGCCAGCAGCTTTCAAGGCGCTAGCACAGATACGCAGTATTTT. Translated: CASSFQGASTDTQYF. The full variable domain, with the rest looked up from reference TRBV7-3 and TRBJ2-3, is GAGVSQTPSNKVTEKGKYVELRCDPISGHTALYWYRQSLGQGPEFLIYFQGTGAADDSGLPNDRFFAVRPEGSVSTLKIQRTERGDSAVYLCASSFQGASTDTQYFGPGTRLTVL.

This clone was recorded only once. The rearrangement joins TRBV7-2 to TRBJ1-1, with TRBD1 as a possible D gene (6 bases). Trimming removed 5 bases at V and 5 bases at J, with 15 bases between. Germline loops: CDR1 SGHTA, CDR2 FQGNSA. The CDR3 is 14 residues long. CDR3 residues: CASSQQGLGTEAFF. In nucleotides, the CDR3 is TGTGCCAGCAGCCAACAGGGCCTGGGGACTGAAGCTTTCTTT.

The rearrangement uses TRBV19 and TRBJ2-2, with D perhaps matching TRBD1 or TRBD2 (5 bases each). The CDR3 is 15 residues long. The germline V gene encodes CDR1 LNHDA and CDR2 SQIVND (reference sequence). V gave up 5 bases and J gave up 4 bases, with 14 bases separating them. The CDR3 sequence is CASSPQGRGTGELFF. DNA for the CDR3: TGTGCCAGTAGTCCTCAGGGACGAGGCACCGGGGAGCTGTTTTTT.

The chain couples TRBV18 to TRBJ1-4; D is unresolved. Trimming took 2 bases from V and 6 from J, leaving 7 bases between them. Looked up from germline, CDR1 is KGHSH and CDR2 is LQKENI. The CDR3 is 13 amino acids. CDR3 in amino acids: CASSPLGDEKLFF. Here the CDR3 DNA reads TGTGCCAGCTCACCATTAGGAGATGAAAAACTGTTTTTT.

The V call is TRBV28, the J call TRBJ1-2, with D perhaps TRBD1 (6 bases). CDR3 length equals 17 residues. CDR1 and CDR2 (germline): MDHEN, SYDVKM. The V end was cut by 10 bases, the J end by 8 bases, with 32 bases between. CDR3 protein: CATSPPPGHKEGLGYTF. The CDR3 DNA follows: TGTGCCACCTCCCCACCACCGGGACACAAGGAAGGCCTCGGCTACACCTTC.

V gene TRBV15 combines with J gene TRBJ2-7; D is possibly TRBD2 (5 bases). CDR3 length: 17 amino acids. Trimming shortened V by 3 bases and J by 2 bases, and 20 bases separated the two germline ends. Germline values: CDR1 LNHNV, CDR2 YYDKDF (reference sequence). CDR3 sequence (DNA): TGTGCCACCAGCAGTTTCCCCGAGGGCGCGACGGCCTACGAGCAGTACTTC. Translated: CATSSFPEGATAYEQYF.

A single count supports this clone. V is TRBV7-2 and J is TRBJ2-3, with 10 bases aligning to TRBD2. Germline V lookup: CDR1 SGHTA, CDR2 FQGNSA. V dropped 0 bases and J dropped 4; count of bases not matched to a gene: 7. There are 17 residues in the CDR3. In nucleotides, the CDR3 is TGTGCCAGCAGCTTAGCGGGGCTAGCGGGAGTGGCAGATACGCAGTATTTT. Translating it yields CASSLAGLAGVADTQYF.

The chain links TRBV28 to TRBJ2-5; no clear D gene. V was clipped by 9 bases and J by 4 bases, with 15 bases between them. Germline assignment: CDR1 MDHEN and CDR2 SYDVKM. This CDR3 comprises 13 residues. This CDR3 is CASDSGNLETQYF. The CDR3 DNA is TGTGCCAGTGACTCAGGAAACCTAGAGACCCAGTACTTC.

The chain combines TRBV14 with TRBJ2-3; 7 nucleotides agree with TRBD2. The length of the CDR3 is 13 residues. Germline V gene data show CDR1 as SGHDN and CDR2 as FVKESK. Germline trimming cut 1 base from V and 8 bases from J; bases unmatched to any gene: 3. CDR3 nucleotides: TGTGCCAGCAGCCAAGTCTTAGCGGGTACGCAGTATTTT. Translating gives CASSQVLAGTQYF. Together with reference TRBV14 and TRBJ2-3, the CDR3 gives the full variable domain: EAGVTQFPSHSVIEKGQTVTLRCDPISGHDNLYWYRRVMGKEIKFLLHFVKESKQDESGMPNNRFLAERTGGTYSTLKVQPAELEDSGVYFCASSQVLAGTQYFGPGTRLTVL.

The chain recombines TRBV7-2 with TRBJ2-3, with D possibly TRBD2 on 6 matching bases. Germline lookup yields CDR1 SGHTA and CDR2 FQGNSA. CDR3 length: 17 amino acids. Trimming removed 0 bases at V and 5 bases at J, with 18 bases between. CDR3 DNA sequence: TGTGCCAGCAGCTTAGCGTCGTCCGGGGGAGTGAGAGATACGCAGTATTTT. Translated, it gives CASSLASSGGVRDTQYF.

This clone appeared a single time. The J gene is TRBJ2-1, the V gene TRBV11-2; D might be TRBD2 (8 bases). Trimming cost V 5 bases and J 13 bases, with 18 bases left between them. CDR1 is SGHAT, CDR2 FQNNGV, per germline. The CDR3 runs to 13 residues. This CDR3 is CASSPAGRGRQFF. The CDR3 nucleotides are TGTGCCAGCAGCCCTGCCGGGAGGGGGCGACAGTTCTTC.

The chain combines TRBV5-4 with TRBJ1-2, with 8 nucleotides matching TRBD1. Germline assignment: CDR1 SGHNT and CDR2 YYREEE (reference sequence). This CDR3 comprises 15 residues. Trimming at V came to 2 bases and at J to 4 bases, leaving 7 bases not matched to a gene. The CDR3 loop reads CASSFRDRLRYGYTF. CDR3 in DNA: TGTGCCAGCAGCTTCAGGGACAGGCTTCGCTATGGCTACACCTTC.

This chain uses TRBV5-4 with TRBJ2-7; 10 bases are a match to TRBD1. CDR1 SGHNT and CDR2 YYREEE come from the germline V gene (reference sequence). CDR3 length equals 15 residues. V lost 2 bases to trimming and J lost 5 bases; unmatched junction nucleotides: 7. CDR3 nucleotides: TGTGCCAGCAGCTTTGCGGGACAGGGGCCCAACGAGCAGTACTTC. Protein product: CASSFAGQGPNEQYF.

J is TRBJ2-7 and V is TRBV27; D unclear. Germline V gene data show CDR1 as MNHEY and CDR2 as SMNVEV (reference sequence). The CDR3 has 11 residues. CDR3 in amino acids: CVSGWSYEQYF. The CDR3 nucleotides are TGTGTGAGTGGATGGTCCTACGAGCAGTACTTC.

V gene TRBV28 combines with J gene TRBJ1-4; D might be TRBD1 (5 bases). Deletions cut 8 bases from V and 4 bases from J, with 14 bases between. The CDR3 sequence is 14 residues long. Germline V gives CDR1 MDHEN, CDR2 SYDVKM. CDR3 protein: CASADTTVNEKLFF. The CDR3 DNA is TGTGCCAGCGCTGATACGACAGTTAATGAAAAACTGTTTTTT.

The V and J genes are TRBV5-6 and TRBJ2-3, with D possibly called TRBD1 or TRBD2 (6 bases each). V was cut by 3 bases and J by 4 bases, with 9 bases left in between. The CDR3 contains 13 residues. The germline V gene encodes CDR1 SGHDT and CDR2 YYEEEE. CDR3 region: CASSWGAADTQYF. The CDR3 DNA follows: TGTGCCAGCAGCTGGGGGGCGGCAGATACGCAGTATTTT.

The rearrangement joins TRBV2 to TRBJ2-7, with 7 bases aligning to TRBD2. With V trimmed by 7 bases and J by 6 bases, 9 bases remained unmatched. Per the germline V gene, CDR1 is SNHLY and CDR2 is FYNNEI. CDR3 length: 13 amino acids. The CDR3 protein is CASTRLAPLEQYF. The DNA of the CDR3 is TGTGCCAGCACCCGACTAGCACCCCTCGAGCAGTACTTC.

This sequence joins TRBV6-5 and TRBJ2-7, with 9 bases aligning to TRBD1. CDR1 is MNHEY, CDR2 SVGAGI, per germline. The CDR3 runs to 15 residues. V was clipped by 6 bases and J by 2 bases; unmatched bases: 8. This CDR3 reads CASSRFDRGAYEQYF. The DNA for the CDR3 is TGTGCCAGCAGCCGATTTGACAGGGGGGCCTACGAGCAGTACTTC.

This clone was detected once. This rearrangement joins TRBV5-4 to TRBJ2-5, with 14 nucleotides matching TRBD2. Germline V lookup: CDR1 SGHNT, CDR2 YYREEE (reference sequence). The CDR3 loop spans 14 amino acids. Trimming took 7 bases from V and 5 from J; bases not matched to a gene: 4. CDR3 sequence (DNA): TGTGCCAGCGGGACTAGCGGGAGTCCTGAGACCCAGTACTTC. Residues: CASGTSGSPETQYF.

V and J are TRBV4-1 and TRBJ1-2, with 10 bases fitting TRBD1. The CDR3 length is 16 residues. After removal of 0 bases from V and 4 bases from J, the junction contained 5 bases not matched to a gene. Germline CDR1 reads MGHRA; CDR2 reads YSYEKL. The CDR3 DNA reads as TGCGCCAGCAGCCAAGAGGGACAGGGGAGTAGCTATGGCTACACCTTC. This codes for CASSQEGQGSSYGYTF.

CDR3 nucleotides: TGTGCCAGCTCACCACCGAGTCAAGGGGTCACTGAAGCTTTCTTT. The encoded protein is CASSPPSQGVTEAFF. The chain employs TRBV18 and TRBJ1-1; D possibly corresponds to TRBD1 (5 bases). In germline, CDR1 is KGHSH, CDR2 LQKENI. The V end was cut by 0 bases, the J end by 4 bases, with 12 bases between. This CDR3 has 15 residues.

The count of this clone is one. V and J are TRBV7-2 and TRBJ1-5; D is possibly TRBD1 (6 bases). The CDR3 spans 14 residues. Germline-derived CDR1 and CDR2 are SGHTA and FQGNSA. Deletions cut 3 bases from V and 5 bases from J, with 11 bases between. CDR3 in DNA: TGTGCCAGCAGCTTCGGACAGATAGATCAGCCCCAGCATTTT. Protein sequence: CASSFGQIDQPQHF.